Detailed here is one T cell receptor beta chain. In germline, CDR1 is SGHRS, CDR2 YFSETQ. There are 13 residues in the CDR3. Trimming pared 0 bases from V and 2 bases from J, leaving 4 bases between. The entry originates in a study of blood T cell repertoires in COVID-19. Profiled with immunoSEQ multiplex PCR; TCRdb holds only in-frame clones, not every one. In the table there are 300,000 or so clones, under 90% of which are singletons. What was sequenced was PBMCs or T cells enriched from blood (not recorded which). The sequence was collected from a woman aged 50 to 60 who had been exposed to COVID-19. V gene TRBV5-1 combines with J gene TRBJ2-3; D unclear. The CDR3 nucleotides are TGCGCCAGCAGCTTGGTTCACACAGATACGCAGTATTTT. It yields the protein CASSLVHTDTQYF.